The subject of this entry is one TCR beta chain. Its target is not known. Only in-frame clones appear in the TCRdb table, and some are missing; sequencing was by immunoSEQ multiplex PCR. The sample records some 130,000 clones, roughly nine tenths being singletons. The source of the sample is a study of T cell responses to AZD1222 COVID-19 vaccine. Findings and caveats of the study: Vaccination with two AZD1222 doses was followed by a rise in Spike-specific TCR breadth and depth. The donor group comprised mostly white British people and more females; the analysis possibly underestimated clonal diversity.

Looked up from germline, CDR1 is KGHSH and CDR2 is LQKENI. This CDR3 is 16 amino acids long. V trimming: 5 bases; J trimming: 4 bases; junction bases outside the gene matches: 10. The sequencing used peripheral blood, collected 28 days after the second AZD1222 dose. The chain joins TRBV18 to TRBJ2-2; 7 bases are shared with TRBD1. The TCR comes from an adult who received the AZD1222 COVID-19 vaccine. Here the CDR3 DNA reads TGTGCCAGCTCAGTAGGGGGCCCCGGCGGCACCGGGGAGCTGTTTTTT. Protein product: CASSVGGPGGTGELFF.